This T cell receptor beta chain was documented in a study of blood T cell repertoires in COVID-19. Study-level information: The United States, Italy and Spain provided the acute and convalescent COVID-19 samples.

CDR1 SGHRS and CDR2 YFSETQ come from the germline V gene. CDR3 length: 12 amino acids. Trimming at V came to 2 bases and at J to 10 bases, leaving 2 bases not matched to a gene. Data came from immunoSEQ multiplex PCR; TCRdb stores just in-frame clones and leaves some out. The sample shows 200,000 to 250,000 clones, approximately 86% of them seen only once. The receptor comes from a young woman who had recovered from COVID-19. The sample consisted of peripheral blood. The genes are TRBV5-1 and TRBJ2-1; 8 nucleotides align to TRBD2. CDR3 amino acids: CASSLLADEQFF. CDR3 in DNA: TGCGCCAGCAGCTTACTAGCGGACGAGCAGTTCTTC. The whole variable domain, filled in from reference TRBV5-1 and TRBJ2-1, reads KAGVTQTPRYLIKTRGQQVTLSCSPISGHRSVSWYQQTPGQGLQFLFEYFSETQRNKGNFPGRFSGRQFSNSRSEMNVSTLELGDSALYLCASSLLADEQFFGPGTRLTVL.